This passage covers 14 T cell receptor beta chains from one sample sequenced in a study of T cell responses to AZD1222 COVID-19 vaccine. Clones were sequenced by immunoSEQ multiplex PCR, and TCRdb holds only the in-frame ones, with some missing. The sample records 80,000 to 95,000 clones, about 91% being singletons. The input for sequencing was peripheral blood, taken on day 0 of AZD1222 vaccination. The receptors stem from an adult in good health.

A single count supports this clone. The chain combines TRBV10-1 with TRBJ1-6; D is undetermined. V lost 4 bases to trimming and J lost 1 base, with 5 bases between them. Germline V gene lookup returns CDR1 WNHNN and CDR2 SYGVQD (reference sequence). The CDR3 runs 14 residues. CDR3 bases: TGCGCCAGCAGTGCGGGATCCTATAATTCACCCCTCCACTTT. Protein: CASSAGSYNSPLHF.

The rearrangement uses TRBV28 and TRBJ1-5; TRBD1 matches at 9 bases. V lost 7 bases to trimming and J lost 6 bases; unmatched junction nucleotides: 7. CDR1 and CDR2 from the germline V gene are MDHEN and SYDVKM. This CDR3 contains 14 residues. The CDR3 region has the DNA TGTGCCAGCATAGAACAGGGGGCTGGTCAGCCCCAGCATTTT. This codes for CASIEQGAGQPQHF.

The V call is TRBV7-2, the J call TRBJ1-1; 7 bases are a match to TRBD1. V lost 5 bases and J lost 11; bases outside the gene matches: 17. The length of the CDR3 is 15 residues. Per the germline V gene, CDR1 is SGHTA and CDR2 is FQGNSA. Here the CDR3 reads CASSPRQGGLGKAFF. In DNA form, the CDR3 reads TGTGCCAGCAGCCCAAGACAGGGAGGCCTTGGAAAGGCTTTCTTT. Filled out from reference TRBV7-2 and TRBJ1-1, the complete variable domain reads GAGVSQSPSNKVTEKGKDVELRCDPISGHTALYWYRQSLGQGLEFLIYFQGNSAPDKSGLPSDRFSAERTGGSVSTLTIQRTQQEDSAVYLCASSPRQGGLGKAFFGQGTRLTVV.

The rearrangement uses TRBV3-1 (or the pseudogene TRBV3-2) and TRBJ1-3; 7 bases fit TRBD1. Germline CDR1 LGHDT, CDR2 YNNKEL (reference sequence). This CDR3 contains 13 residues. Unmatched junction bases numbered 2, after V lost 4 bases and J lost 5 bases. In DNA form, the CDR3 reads TGTGCCAGCAGCCCGACAGGGAGAAACACCATATATTTT. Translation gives CASSPTGRNTIYF.

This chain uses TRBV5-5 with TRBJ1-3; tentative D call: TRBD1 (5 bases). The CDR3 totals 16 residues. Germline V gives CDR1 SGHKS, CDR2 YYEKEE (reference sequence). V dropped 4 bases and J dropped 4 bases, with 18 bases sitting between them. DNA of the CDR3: TGTGCCAGCAGCCCCTCGGGAGGGGCGTCGGGAAACACCATATATTTT. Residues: CASSPSGGASGNTIYF.

The CDR3 bases are TGTGCCACCAGTGTATCGGGGGCAGAGACCCAGTACTTC. This codes for CATSVSGAETQYF. The chain is built from TRBV24-1 and TRBJ2-5; D is possibly TRBD1 or TRBD2 (6 bases each). Trimming removed 5 bases from V and 4 bases from J, with 10 bases in between. The CDR3 runs 13 residues. Germline loops: CDR1 KGHDR, CDR2 SFDVKD.

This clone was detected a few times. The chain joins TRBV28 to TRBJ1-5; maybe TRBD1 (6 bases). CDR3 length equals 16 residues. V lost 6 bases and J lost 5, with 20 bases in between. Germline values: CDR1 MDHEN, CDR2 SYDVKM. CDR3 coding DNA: TGTGCCAGCAGCCCATCGCGGGGGCAGGAGTATCAGCCCCAGCATTTT. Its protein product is CASSPSRGQEYQPQHF.

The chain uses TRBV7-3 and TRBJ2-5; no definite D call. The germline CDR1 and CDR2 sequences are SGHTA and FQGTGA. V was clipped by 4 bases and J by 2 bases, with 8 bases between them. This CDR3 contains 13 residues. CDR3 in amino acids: CASSSQLQETQYF. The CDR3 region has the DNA TGTGCCAGCAGCTCTCAATTACAAGAGACCCAGTACTTC. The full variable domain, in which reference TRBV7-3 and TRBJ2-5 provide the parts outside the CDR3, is GAGVSQTPSNKVTEKGKYVELRCDPISGHTALYWYRQSLGQGPEFLIYFQGTGAADDSGLPNDRFFAVRPEGSVSTLKIQRTERGDSAVYLCASSSQLQETQYFGPGTRLLVL.

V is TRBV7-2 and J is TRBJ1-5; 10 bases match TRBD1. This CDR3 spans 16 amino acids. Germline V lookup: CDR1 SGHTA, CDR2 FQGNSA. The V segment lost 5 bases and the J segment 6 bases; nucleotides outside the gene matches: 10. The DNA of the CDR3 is TGTGCCAGCAGCCTCACGACAGGGGGCGAAGGTCAGCCCCAGCATTTT. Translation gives CASSLTTGGEGQPQHF.

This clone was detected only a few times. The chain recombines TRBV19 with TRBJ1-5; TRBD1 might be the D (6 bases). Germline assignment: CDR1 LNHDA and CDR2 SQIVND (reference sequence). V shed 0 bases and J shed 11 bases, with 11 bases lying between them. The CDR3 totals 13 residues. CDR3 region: CASSIEGRGTQHF. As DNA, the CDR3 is TGTGCCAGTAGTATAGAAGGCAGGGGCACCCAGCATTTT.

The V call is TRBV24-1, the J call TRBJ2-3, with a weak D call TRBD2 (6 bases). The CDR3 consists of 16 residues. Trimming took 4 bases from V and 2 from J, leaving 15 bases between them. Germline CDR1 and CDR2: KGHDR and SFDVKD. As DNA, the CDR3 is TGTGCCACCAGTGACCCAGCCGCGGGGAACACAGATACGCAGTATTTT. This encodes CATSDPAAGNTDTQYF.

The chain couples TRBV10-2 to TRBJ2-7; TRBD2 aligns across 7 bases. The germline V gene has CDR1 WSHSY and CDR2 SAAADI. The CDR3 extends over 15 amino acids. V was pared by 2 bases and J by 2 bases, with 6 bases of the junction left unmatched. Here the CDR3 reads CASSEGMGRAYEQYF. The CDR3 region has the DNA TGCGCCAGCAGTGAGGGTATGGGGAGGGCCTACGAGCAGTACTTC.

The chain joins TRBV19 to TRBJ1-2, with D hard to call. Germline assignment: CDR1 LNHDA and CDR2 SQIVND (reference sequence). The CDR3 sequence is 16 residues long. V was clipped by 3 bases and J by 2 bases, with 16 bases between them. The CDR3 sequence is CASSIEGGYSNYGYTF. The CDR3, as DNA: TGTGCCAGTAGTATCGAGGGAGGGTACTCGAACTATGGCTACACCTTC.

The chain's CDR3 is CASSMSSGRRADTQYF. CDR3 sequence (DNA): TGTGCCAGCAGCATGTCTAGCGGGAGGAGGGCAGATACGCAGTATTTT. This rearrangement joins TRBV5-4 to TRBJ2-3; TRBD2 matches at 11 bases. The CDR3 is 16 amino acids. Germline assignment: CDR1 SGHNT and CDR2 YYREEE (reference sequence). V shed 4 bases and J 4 bases; nucleotides not matched to a gene: 8.